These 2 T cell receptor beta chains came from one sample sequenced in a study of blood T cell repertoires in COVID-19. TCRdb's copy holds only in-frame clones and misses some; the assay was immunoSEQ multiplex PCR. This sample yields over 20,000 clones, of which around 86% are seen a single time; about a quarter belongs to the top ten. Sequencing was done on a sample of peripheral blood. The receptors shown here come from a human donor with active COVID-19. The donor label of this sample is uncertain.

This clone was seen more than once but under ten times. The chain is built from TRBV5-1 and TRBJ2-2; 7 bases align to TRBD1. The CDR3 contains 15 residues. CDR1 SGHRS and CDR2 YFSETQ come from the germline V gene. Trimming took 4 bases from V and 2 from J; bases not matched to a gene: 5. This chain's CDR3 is CASSQGTDNTGELFF. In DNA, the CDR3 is TGCGCCAGCAGCCAAGGGACAGATAACACCGGGGAGCTGTTTTTT.

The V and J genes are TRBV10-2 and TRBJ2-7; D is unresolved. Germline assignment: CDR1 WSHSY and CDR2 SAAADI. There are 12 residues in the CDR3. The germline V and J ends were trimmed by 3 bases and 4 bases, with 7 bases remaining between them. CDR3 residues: CASSDQTYEQYF. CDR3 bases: TGCGCCAGCAGTGACCAGACTTACGAGCAGTACTTC.